This entry features one T cell receptor beta chain sequence. The antigen remains undetermined. The donors were members of the validation cohort, which comprised 90 to 150 subjects and was separate from the first cohort of around 700 subjects. This record comes from a study of cytomegalovirus exposure and HLA in healthy donors. Study-level findings and limits: In vitro, three CMV-associated chains proved specific for CMV antigens. The study flagged roughly 160 TCR beta chains as cytomegalovirus-associated. Rare sequences made up most TCRs, while some public TCRs were found in many donors.

The germline gives CDR1 MRHNA, CDR2 SNTAGT. This CDR3 is built from 14 residues. The V gene end was trimmed by 4 bases and the J gene end by 3 bases; junction bases not matched to a gene: 0. Here immunoSEQ multiplex PCR was the method, and the copy in TCRdb shows in-frame clones only, minus some. This sample has some 83,000 clones, with approximately 93% found just once. The chain combines TRBV6-4 with TRBJ2-2, with 9 bases that match TRBD1. This TCR was sampled from a woman younger than 35 in good health and CMV-seropositive. Sequencing input: PBMCs. CDR3 DNA: TGTGCCAGCAGTGGGACAGGGGACACCGGGGAGCTGTTTTTT. Protein: CASSGTGDTGELFF.